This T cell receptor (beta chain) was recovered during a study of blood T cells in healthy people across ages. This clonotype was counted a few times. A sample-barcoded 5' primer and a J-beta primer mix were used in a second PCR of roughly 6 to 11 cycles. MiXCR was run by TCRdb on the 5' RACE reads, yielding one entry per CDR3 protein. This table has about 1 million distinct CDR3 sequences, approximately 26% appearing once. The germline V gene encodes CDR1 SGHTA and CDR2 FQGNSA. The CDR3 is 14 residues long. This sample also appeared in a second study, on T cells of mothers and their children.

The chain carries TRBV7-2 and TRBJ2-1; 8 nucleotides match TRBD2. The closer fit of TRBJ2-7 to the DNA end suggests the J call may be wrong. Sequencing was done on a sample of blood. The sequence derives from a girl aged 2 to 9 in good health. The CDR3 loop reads CASSVLAASYEQYF. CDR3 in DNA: TGTGCCAGCAGCGTACTAGCGGCCTCCTACGAGCAGTACTTC.